Shown below are 23 T cell receptor beta chains from a single sample sequenced in a study of monozygotic twins with inflammatory bowel disease. For each CDR3 protein, TCRdb gives one entry from its re-call of the 5' RACE reads, without DNA. The sample table sets out just over 300,000 distinct CDR3 sequences. The sample comprised blood. Every receptor here comes from a human donor with ulcerative colitis or Crohn's disease, or a healthy co-twin of an affected twin (not recorded which).

The chain carries TRBV5-1 and TRBJ1-3. CDR3 length: 14 amino acids. The germline V gene has CDR1 SGHRS and CDR2 YFSETQ. CDR3 loop: CASSLDSSRDTIYF.

V is TRBV7-2 and J is TRBJ2-1; the TRBD1 assignment by TCRdb is unverifiable without DNA. CDR1 is SGHTA and CDR2 is FQGNSA in the germline V gene. CDR3 size: 15 residues. The CDR3 protein is CASSLSGQGFGEQFF.

The chain employs TRBV11-1 and TRBJ1-1; with no DNA, the TCRdb D assignment of TRBD1 cannot be verified. The germline gives CDR1 SGHAT, CDR2 FQDESV (reference sequence). This CDR3 has 19 residues. The CDR3 spells CASSPLLFTGDGVNTEAFF. The whole variable domain, filled in from reference TRBV11-1 and TRBJ1-1, reads EAEVAQSPRYKITEKSQAVAFWCDPISGHATLYWYRQILGQGPELLVQFQDESVVDDSQLPKDRFSAERLKGVDSTLKIQPAELGDSAMYLCASSPLLFTGDGVNTEAFFGQGTRLTVV.

V usage is TRBV5-4 and J usage is TRBJ2-7; TCRdb returns TRBD1, unconfirmable since there is no DNA. This CDR3 comprises 13 residues. Germline V gene sequence: CDR1 SGHNT, CDR2 YYREEE (reference sequence). This chain's CDR3 is CASSYDRANEQYF.

The rearrangement joins TRBV7-9 to TRBJ1-5; TCRdb lists TRBD1, though no DNA is available to test this call. CDR3 length: 16 amino acids. The V gene's germline CDR1 is SEHNR and CDR2 FQNEAQ (reference sequence). This CDR3 is CASSFSGTGFNQPQHF. Combining the CDR3 with reference TRBV7-9 and TRBJ1-5 gives the whole variable domain DTGVSQNPRHKITKRGQNVTFRCDPISEHNRLYWYRQTLGQGPEFLTYFQNEAQLEKSRLLSDRFSAERPKGSFSTLEIQRTEQGDSAMYLCASSFSGTGFNQPQHFGDGTRLSIL.

CDR3 residues: CASSLLGLAGLAKNIQYF. The chain links TRBV11-2 to TRBJ2-4. This CDR3 has 18 amino acids. Germline V gene data show CDR1 as SGHAT and CDR2 as FQNNGV.

The chain employs TRBV27 and TRBJ1-5; the TCRdb call, TRBD1, lacks DNA for checking. The CDR3 length is 17 residues. In germline, CDR1 is MNHEY, CDR2 SMNVEV (reference sequence). The CDR3 region is CASSSRDRAHSNQPQHF.

The chain is built from TRBV27 and TRBJ1-5; the TCRdb D gene call, TRBD1, has no DNA to confirm it. Germline CDR1 reads MNHEY; CDR2 reads SMNVEV (reference sequence). This CDR3 contains 19 residues. The CDR3 region is CASSFRGAVGSRGNQPQHF.

This chain joins TRBV6-2 or TRBV6-3 and TRBJ2-7; TCRdb lists TRBD1, though no DNA is available to test this call. CDR1 and CDR2 from the germline V gene are MNHEY and SVGEGT. This CDR3 is built from 19 residues. This CDR3 is CASRKPGHTGSTSPYEQYF.

V is TRBV9 and J is TRBJ2-4; there is no DNA to check the TCRdb D call of TRBD1. The CDR3 covers 14 residues. CDR1 is SGDLS, CDR2 YYNGEE, per germline. The CDR3 loop is CASSEGPNTYIQYF.

This rearrangement joins TRBV9 to TRBJ2-7; TCRdb returns TRBD1, unconfirmable since there is no DNA. The CDR3 covers 14 residues. The germline V gene encodes CDR1 SGDLS and CDR2 YYNGEE. Here the CDR3 reads CASSAGQGTYEQYF.

The chain links TRBV29-1 to TRBJ2-2; the D call of TRBD1 rests on TCRdb alone, since no DNA is present to check it. Germline V lookup: CDR1 SQVTM, CDR2 ANQGSEA. This CDR3 contains 14 residues. CDR3 sequence: CSTTGTTNTGELFF.

The V and J genes are TRBV7-3 and TRBJ2-6. CDR3 length: 17 amino acids. Per the germline V gene, CDR1 is SGHTA and CDR2 is FQGTGA. This CDR3 reads CASSLSGISSGANVLTF.

J is TRBJ2-7 and V is TRBV28; TCRdb's assignment of TRBD1 cannot be checked, as there is no DNA. In germline, CDR1 is MDHEN, CDR2 SYDVKM. This CDR3 contains 12 residues. The CDR3 sequence: CASTVRGYEQYF.

V gene TRBV19 combines with J gene TRBJ2-1; the D call from TCRdb, TRBD1, cannot be confirmed without DNA. Germline values: CDR1 LNHDA, CDR2 SQIVND (reference sequence). The length of the CDR3 is 14 residues. The CDR3 sequence is CASQGGRVYYEQFF.

This chain joins TRBV4-3 and TRBJ2-7; as DNA is missing, the TRBD2 call by TCRdb cannot be tested. Per germline, CDR1 LGHNA and CDR2 YSLEER. The CDR3 is 14 amino acids. The CDR3: CASSQGFSSGRIHF.

This chain uses TRBV27 with TRBJ2-1; TCRdb selects TRBD1, and the lack of DNA leaves this call unchecked. The CDR3 covers 15 residues. From germline, CDR1 is MNHEY and CDR2 SMNVEV (reference sequence). The CDR3 protein is CASNVRDGGLGEQFF.

The J gene is TRBJ2-1, the V gene TRBV5-1; TCRdb proposes TRBD1, but this gene call is untestable without DNA. The CDR3 runs 17 residues. The V gene's germline CDR1 is SGHRS and CDR2 YFSETQ. The chain's CDR3 is CASSLDVIGQGYNEQFF.

This chain links TRBV27 with TRBJ1-5. CDR1 MNHEY and CDR2 SMNVEV come from the germline V gene (reference sequence). CDR3 length equals 16 residues. This CDR3 reads CASTTGGRGRWQPQHF.

The chain has TRBV20-1 and TRBJ2-2; TCRdb indicates TRBD2, and absent DNA this call remains unverified. The CDR3 has 14 residues. Germline V gives CDR1 DFQATT, CDR2 SNEGSKA (reference sequence). The CDR3 here is CSARTSGRSGELFF.

The V call is TRBV20-1, the J call TRBJ1-1. Germline V lookup: CDR1 DFQATT, CDR2 SNEGSKA (reference sequence). The CDR3 has 11 amino acids. CDR3 in amino acids: CSESRGIEAFF.

This chain links TRBV10-3 with TRBJ1-5. The length of the CDR3 is 15 residues. Germline CDR1 ENHRY, CDR2 SYGVKD. The CDR3 protein is CAISESGVSGQPQHF.

J is TRBJ2-3 and V is TRBV12-3 or TRBV12-4. This CDR3 is 13 amino acids long. The CDR3 region is CASSLSGADTQYF.